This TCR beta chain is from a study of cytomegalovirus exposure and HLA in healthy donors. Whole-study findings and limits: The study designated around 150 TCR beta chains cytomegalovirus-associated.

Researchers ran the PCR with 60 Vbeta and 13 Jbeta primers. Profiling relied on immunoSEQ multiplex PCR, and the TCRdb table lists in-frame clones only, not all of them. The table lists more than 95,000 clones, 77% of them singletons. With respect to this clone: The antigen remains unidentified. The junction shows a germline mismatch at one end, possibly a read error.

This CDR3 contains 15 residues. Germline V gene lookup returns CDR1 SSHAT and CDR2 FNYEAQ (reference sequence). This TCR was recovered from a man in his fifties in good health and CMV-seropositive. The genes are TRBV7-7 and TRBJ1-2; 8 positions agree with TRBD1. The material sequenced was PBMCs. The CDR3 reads CASSLRQGLETGYTF. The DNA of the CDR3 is TGTGCTAGCAGCTTAAGACAGGGGCTCGAGACTGGCTACACCTTC.